A selection of T cell receptor beta chains follows, all from one sample in a study of CD8 T cells in Susac syndrome. One entry per CDR3 protein, called by TCRdb with MiXCR from the immunoSEQ multiplex PCR reads. Among about 280,000 distinct CDR3 sequences listed, roughly 81% were seen once. Sample: CD8+ T cells from PBMCs. All receptors derive from a human donor with multiple sclerosis. CDR3s include the opening cysteine and the closing phenylalanine or tryptophan. D genes are given only for firm matches. The listing skips clone size in some rows; elsewhere it reads once, few, many or a size class.

V	D	J	size	DNA	CDR3
TRBV7-3	-	TRBJ1-1	-	TGTGCCAGCAGCACCTTACGGAGTATGAACACTGAAGCTTTCTTT	CASSTLRSMNTEAFF
TRBV7-9	-	TRBJ1-2	-	TGTGCCAGCAGCTTAGGGGACCGGCTGTTCTATGGCTACACCTTC	CASSLGDRLFYGYTF
TRBV12-3/TRBV12-4	TRBD2	TRBJ2-3	-	TGTGCCAGCAGTTTAGCGCCTAGCGGGGCGGGAGTGACGCAGTATTTT	CASSLAPSGAGVTQYF
TRBV27	-	TRBJ1-5	-	TGTGCCAGCAGTTTATCTCTTTACAATCAGCCCCAGCATTTT	CASSLSLYNQPQHF
TRBV20-1	-	TRBJ1-5	-	TGCAGTGCCAATCCAGGGCTGCGCAATCAGCCCCAGCATTTT	CSANPGLRNQPQHF
TRBV20-1	-	TRBJ2-7	-	TGCAGTGCCGAGCCGGGATCGAGCTCCTACGAGCAGTACTTC	CSAEPGSSSYEQYF
TRBV20-1	TRBD2	TRBJ2-1	-	TGCAGTGCTCCAGACCAACCGGGACTATCCCCCTCCTACAATGAGCAGTTCTTC	CSAPDQPGLSPSYNEQFF
TRBV25-1	-	TRBJ1-4	once	TGTGCCAGCAGGCGTCTATATGAAAAACTGTTTTTT	CASRRLYEKLFF
TRBV24-1	-	TRBJ2-6	-	TGTGCCACCAGTGATAAGGGCCGCTCTGGGGCCAACGTCCTGACTTTC	CATSDKGRSGANVLTF
TRBV14	TRBD1	TRBJ1-2	-	TGTGCCAGCAGCCAACAACAGGGGGGTGGCTACACCTTC	CASSQQQGGGYTF
TRBV27	-	TRBJ2-3	-	TGTGCCAGCAGTCCTCGTCCAGATACGCAGTATTTT	CASSPRPDTQYF
TRBV27	TRBD2	TRBJ2-2	-	TGTGCCAGCAGTCCCTCCGCGGGGGACCTGAACACCGGGGAGCTGTTTTTT	CASSPSAGDLNTGELFF
TRBV7-2	TRBD1	TRBJ2-7	few	TGTGCCAGCAGCCCTGGGACAGGGTTCGAGCAGTACTTC	CASSPGTGFEQYF
TRBV6-5	-	TRBJ1-1	once	TGTGCCAGCAGTTACCTACCGATTCCCAACACTGAAGCTTTCTTT	CASSYLPIPNTEAFF
TRBV7-8	TRBD1	TRBJ1-2	-	TGTGCCATGAGCGCCAGGGGGAATGAAGGCTACACCTTC	CAMSARGNEGYTF
TRBV11-2	-	TRBJ2-3	-	TGTGCCAGCAGCCTCCGTACTAGCACAGATACGCAGTATTTT	CASSLRTSTDTQYF
TRBV30	TRBD1	TRBJ2-7	few	TGTGCCTGGGAACCCTACTACAGGGGGGCGACCTACGAGCAGTACTTC	CAWEPYYRGATYEQYF
TRBV23-1	-	TRBJ2-2	-	-	CASSQLPDRGLPGSCFF
TRBV24-1	-	TRBJ1-2	-	TGTGCCACCAGTGATTCTTCAAGCTATGGCTACACCTTC	CATSDSSSYGYTF
TRBV9	-	TRBJ1-1	once	TGTGCCAGCAGCGATGGGGACACGGCGGTAGCTTTCTTT	CASSDGDTAVAFF
TRBV18	TRBD1	TRBJ1-4	few	TGTGCCAGCTCACCAACAGGGGCAACTAATGAAAAACTGTTTTTT	CASSPTGATNEKLFF
TRBV6-1	TRBD2	TRBJ2-1	few	TGTGCCAGCAGGCGCGGGAGGGCCAATGAGCAGTTCTTC	CASRRGRANEQFF
TRBV19	TRBD2	TRBJ2-1	-	TGTGCCAGTAGGCTCGTAGCGGGAGGGGGACGCGAGCAGTTCTTC	CASRLVAGGGREQFF
TRBV27	-	TRBJ2-2	-	TGTGCCAGCAGTCCGGACAGCTCGAACACCGGGGAGCTGTTTTTT	CASSPDSSNTGELFF
TRBV25-1	-	TRBJ2-5	-	TGTGCCAGCAGTGGGACTACAGGGTCTTCTGAGACCCAGTACTTC	CASSGTTGSSETQYF
TRBV6-5	TRBD2	TRBJ2-3	-	TGTGCCAGCAGGCAACTAGCGGGAGGAACAGATACGCAGTATTTT	CASRQLAGGTDTQYF
TRBV5-6	TRBD1	TRBJ2-7	-	TGTGCCAGCACGACAGGGTCTTTCTACGAGCAGTACTTC	CASTTGSFYEQYF
TRBV7-8	-	TRBJ2-3	few	TGTGCCAGCAGCTTAGCGCCCTACACAGATACGCAGTATTTT	CASSLAPYTDTQYF
TRBV7-7	TRBD2	TRBJ2-5	-	TGTGCTAGCAGCTTAGGGAGCGGGAGCGGAAAGACCCAGTACTTC	CASSLGSGSGKTQYF
TRBV7-9	TRBD1	TRBJ2-7	-	TGTGCCAGCAGCCCGACAGGGCCCTACGAGCAGTACTTC	CASSPTGPYEQYF
TRBV6-5	TRBD1	TRBJ2-7	-	TGTGCCAGCAGTTACGAGGGACAGTCTTACGAGCAGTACTTC	CASSYEGQSYEQYF
TRBV29-1	-	TRBJ2-1	-	TGCAGCGTAGAATACAGGAGTCTTAACAATGAGCAGTTCTTC	CSVEYRSLNNEQFF
TRBV9	-	TRBJ2-3	-	TGTGCCAGCAGCGGAACAGGGAGATACGCAGATACGCAGTATTTT	CASSGTGRYADTQYF
TRBV6-2/TRBV6-3	TRBD1	TRBJ1-1	-	TGTGCCAGCAGTTACTCCCCTGACGCCTTCGGACAGGGGGCCGAGAGTGACACTGAAGCTTTCTTT	CASSYSPDAFGQGAESDTEAFF
TRBV4-2	TRBD2	TRBJ2-7	few	TGTGCCAGCAGCCAAGAGGCGGGAGGGCCCTACGAGCAGTACTTC	CASSQEAGGPYEQYF
TRBV6-2/TRBV6-3	-	TRBJ2-7	-	TGTGCCAGCAGTTACTCTCCGCTGAGGGACCGGCCCTACGAGCAGTACTTC	CASSYSPLRDRPYEQYF
TRBV4-2	-	TRBJ2-3	-	TGTGCCAGCAGCCAAGAGAGTTCCGGAGCCGAGGCAGATACGCAGTATTTT	CASSQESSGAEADTQYF
TRBV28	-	TRBJ2-7	-	TGTGCCAGCAGTCCGTGGGGGACACCGTACGAGCAGTACTTC	CASSPWGTPYEQYF
TRBV6-2/TRBV6-3	-	TRBJ1-2	-	TGTGCCAGCACCGAGGACAAAGTTAACTATGGCTACACCTTC	CASTEDKVNYGYTF
TRBV20-1	TRBD2	TRBJ2-1	-	TGCAGTGCTAGAGGAAGTGCGGGAGGGGGGTCCTACAATGAGCAGTTCTTC	CSARGSAGGGSYNEQFF
TRBV7-9	-	TRBJ1-2	-	TGTGCCAGCAGCCCAACAGGTGCAGGGGGCTACACCTTC	CASSPTGAGGYTF
TRBV2	TRBD2	TRBJ2-1	-	TGTGCCAGCAGCGGGGGACTAGCGGGAGTTGAGCAGTTCTTC	CASSGGLAGVEQFF
TRBV7-6	-	TRBJ2-7	once	TGTGCCAGCAGCTTAGGACCCAAACAAGGCTACGAGCAGTACTTC	CASSLGPKQGYEQYF
TRBV30	-	TRBJ1-2	-	TGTGCCGTCTTTAGCAGGGCCCTCTATGGCTACACCTTC	CAVFSRALYGYTF
TRBV27	TRBD2	TRBJ2-7	-	TGTGCCAGCAGTTCCCCCGTGAGAGCGGGAGGGCCGGAGGAGCAGTACTTC	CASSSPVRAGGPEEQYF